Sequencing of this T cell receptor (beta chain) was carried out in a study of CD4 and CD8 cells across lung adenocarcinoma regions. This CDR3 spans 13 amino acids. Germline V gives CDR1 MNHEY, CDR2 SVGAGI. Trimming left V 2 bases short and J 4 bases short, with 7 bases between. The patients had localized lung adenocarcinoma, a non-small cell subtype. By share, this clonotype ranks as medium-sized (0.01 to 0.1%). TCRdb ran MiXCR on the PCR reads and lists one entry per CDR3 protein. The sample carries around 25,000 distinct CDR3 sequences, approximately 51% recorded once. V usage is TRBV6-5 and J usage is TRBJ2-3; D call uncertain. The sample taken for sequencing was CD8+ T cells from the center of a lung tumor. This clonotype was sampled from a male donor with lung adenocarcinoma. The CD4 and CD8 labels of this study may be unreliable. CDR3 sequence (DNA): TGTGCCAGCAGTTACGACCTCGCAGATACGCAGTATTTT. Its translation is CASSYDLADTQYF.